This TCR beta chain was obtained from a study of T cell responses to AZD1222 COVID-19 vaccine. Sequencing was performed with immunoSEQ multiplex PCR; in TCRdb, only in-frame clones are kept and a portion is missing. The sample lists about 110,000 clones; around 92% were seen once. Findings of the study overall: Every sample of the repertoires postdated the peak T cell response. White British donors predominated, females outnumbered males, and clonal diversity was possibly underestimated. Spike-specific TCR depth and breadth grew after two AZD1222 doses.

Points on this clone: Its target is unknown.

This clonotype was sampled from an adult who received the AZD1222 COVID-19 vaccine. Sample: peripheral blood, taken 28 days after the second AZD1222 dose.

CDR3 nucleotide sequence: TGTGCCAGCAGTCACCCGATTTATGGCTACACCTTC. Amino acids: CASSHPIYGYTF. The J gene is TRBJ1-2, the V gene TRBV6-1; D remains ambiguous. Trimming took 5 bases from V and 5 from J, leaving 9 bases between them. CDR1 is MNHNS, CDR2 SASEGT, per germline. This CDR3 region has 12 residues.